This entry describes one T cell receptor beta chain. Its antigen remains unidentified. The data belong to a study of identical twins. Findings and caveats of the study: Partly confounded zero-insertion analyses could result from invariant MAIT and iNKT cells.

V was shortened by 2 bases and J by 6 bases, with 14 bases between the two germline ends. Germline CDR1 SGHRS, CDR2 YFSETQ. The CDR3 runs 14 residues. Template switching supplied a universal primer site; unique molecular identifiers were carried on the cDNA. MiXCR, applied by TCRdb to the 5' RACE reads, yields one record per CDR3 protein. The table shows some 730,000 distinct CDR3 sequences, with roughly 18% occurring only once. The sample also formed part of further work on T cells expressing NK-cell markers. From that study: The leading position in the CD3+CD56-NKG2C+ fraction of a handful of donors also went to these clonotypes.

Sequencing input: PBMCs. This TCR was recovered from a young woman in good health. The chain is built from TRBV5-1 and TRBJ1-1; D perhaps matches TRBD1 (6 bases). CDR3 protein: CASSFGQTRSEAFF. In nucleotides, the CDR3 is TGCGCCAGCAGCTTCGGACAGACTCGTTCTGAAGCTTTCTTT.